One and the same sample provided the 10 T cell receptor beta chains below, sequenced in a study of cytomegalovirus exposure and HLA in healthy donors. The PCR ran on 60 Vbeta and 13 Jbeta primers. The table came from immunoSEQ multiplex PCR; TCRdb's copy has only in-frame clones and leaves some out. In the table there are about 150,000 clones, approximately 80% of which are singletons. The sample taken for sequencing was PBMCs. These receptors were taken from a young man in good health and CMV-seropositive.

J is TRBJ2-7 and V is TRBV20-1; D might be TRBD2 (5 bases). CDR1 and CDR2 from the germline V gene are DFQATT and SNEGSKA (reference sequence). V gave up 5 bases and J gave up 3 bases, with 5 bases separating them. This CDR3 spans 10 amino acids. CDR3 amino acids: CSARDYEQYF. For the CDR3, the DNA is TGCAGTGCTCGGGACTACGAGCAGTACTTC.

This rearrangement joins TRBV2 to TRBJ2-5; the D gene is possibly TRBD1 (5 bases). The J call may be faulty, since TRBJ2-7 better matches the DNA end. The CDR3 runs 14 residues. Germline CDR1 is SNHLY and CDR2 is FYNNEI. CDR3 sequence (DNA): TGTGCCGGTAAAGAAGACAGAAATTCCTACGAGCAGTACTTC. It yields the protein CAGKEDRNSYEQYF.

The chain combines TRBV7-2 with TRBJ2-3; possibly TRBD1 for D (6 bases). The V gene lost 5 bases and the J gene lost 1 base, with 13 bases spanning the gap. This CDR3 is 15 amino acids long. Germline V gene data show CDR1 as SGHTA and CDR2 as FQGNSA. The CDR3 here is CASSPRDTRTDTQYF. The CDR3 DNA reads TGTGCCAGCAGCCCCAGGGACACACGCACAGATACGCAGTATTTT.

This chain uses TRBV6-5 with TRBJ2-7; the D gene is possibly TRBD2 (6 bases). Trimming left V 5 bases short and J 2 bases short, with 13 bases between. Germline CDR1 and CDR2: MNHEY and SVGAGI. The CDR3 sequence is 14 residues long. CDR3 nucleotide sequence: TGTGCCAGCAGTCGGGACTCCGGCGCCTACGAGCAGTACTTC. Its protein product is CASSRDSGAYEQYF.

V is TRBV6-5 and J is TRBJ2-7; D is perhaps TRBD2 (5 bases). The V and J ends lost 5 bases and 3 bases respectively, with 11 bases between them. The CDR3 extends over 13 amino acids. Looked up from germline, CDR1 is MNHEY and CDR2 is SVGAGI. CDR3 protein: CASSGRHDYEQYF. CDR3 nucleotide sequence: TGTGCCAGCAGTGGGAGACACGACTACGAGCAGTACTTC.

This clone has just one count. The rearrangement joins TRBV5-4 to TRBJ2-7; 8 bases align to TRBD2. This CDR3 spans 15 amino acids. V was clipped by 4 bases and J by 0 bases; unmatched bases: 6. CDR1 and CDR2 from the germline V gene are SGHNT and YYREEE (reference sequence). This CDR3 is CASSPQTSASYEQYF. CDR3 DNA: TGTGCCAGCAGCCCACAGACTAGCGCCTCCTACGAGCAGTACTTC.

The genes are TRBV19 and TRBJ2-4; 10 bases agree with TRBD1. Germline V gene lookup returns CDR1 LNHDA and CDR2 SQIVND (reference sequence). After removal of 5 bases from V and 7 bases from J, the junction contained 5 bases not matched to a gene. This CDR3 is 14 amino acids long. The CDR3 reads CASSLGQGYNIQYF. CDR3 nucleotides: TGTGCCAGTAGTCTGGGACAGGGGTACAACATTCAGTACTTC.

V usage is TRBV9 and J usage is TRBJ1-2; a weak D match, TRBD1 (5 bases). V lost 3 bases to trimming and J lost 2 bases, with 17 bases between them. Germline V gene lookup returns CDR1 SGDLS and CDR2 YYNGEE. The length of the CDR3 is 16 residues. The CDR3 is CASSAVSQGGNYGYTF. CDR3 DNA sequence: TGTGCCAGCAGCGCCGTTTCCCAGGGAGGGAACTATGGCTACACCTTC.

This clone appeared a few times. The chain couples TRBV6-1 to TRBJ2-2; D possibly corresponds to TRBD1 (5 bases). The ends were cut back, 4 bases at V and 1 base at J, with 7 bases in the middle. Germline V gene lookup returns CDR1 MNHNS and CDR2 SASEGT. This CDR3 has 14 amino acids. The CDR3 here is CASSVTGNTGELFF. For the CDR3, the DNA is TGTGCCAGCAGTGTAACAGGGAACACCGGGGAGCTGTTTTTT.

The chain carries TRBV11-2 and TRBJ2-7; D not resolved. The CDR3 is made up of 15 amino acids. The ends were cut back, 5 bases at V and 5 bases at J, with 19 bases in the middle. CDR1 SGHAT and CDR2 FQNNGV come from the germline V gene. For the CDR3, the DNA is TGTGCCAGCAGCCCAATAATGAGTACGATGAACGAGCAGTACTTC. Its translation is CASSPIMSTMNEQYF.